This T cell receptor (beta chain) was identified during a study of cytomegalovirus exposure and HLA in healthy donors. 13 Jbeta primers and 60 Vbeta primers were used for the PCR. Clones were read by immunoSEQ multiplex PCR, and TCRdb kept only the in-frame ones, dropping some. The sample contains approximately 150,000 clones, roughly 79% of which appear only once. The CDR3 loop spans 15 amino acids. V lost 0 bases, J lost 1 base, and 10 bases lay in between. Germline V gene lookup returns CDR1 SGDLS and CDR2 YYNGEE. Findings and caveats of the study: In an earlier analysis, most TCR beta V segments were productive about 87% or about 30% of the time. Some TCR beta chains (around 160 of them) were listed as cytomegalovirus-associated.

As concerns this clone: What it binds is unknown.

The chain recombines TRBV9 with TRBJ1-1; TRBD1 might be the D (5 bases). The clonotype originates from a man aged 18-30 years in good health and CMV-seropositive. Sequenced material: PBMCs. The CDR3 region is CASSVGGHPNTEAFF. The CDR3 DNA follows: TGTGCCAGCAGCGTAGGAGGACACCCGAACACTGAAGCTTTCTTT.